The 20 T cell receptor beta chains given below trace back to one sample, sequenced in a study of regulatory T cells in long-lasting Graves disease. To make TCR beta libraries, researchers used iRepertoire HTBI primers and Arm-PCR of CDR3 regions. TCRdb reprocessed the multiplex PCR reads with MiXCR, giving one entry per CDR3 protein. The table has roughly 520,000 distinct CDR3 sequences, about 11% seen once; the top ten hold 8% to 10%. Time point indicated: newly diagnosed GD, antithyroid drugs for less than 3 months. The authors made the TCR library using RNA they extracted from PBMCs. A further study also used this sample, focusing on T cells in Graves' hyperthyroidism and ophthalmopathy.

The sequencing here drew on peripheral blood mononuclear cells (PBMCs), taken at new diagnosis, from a patient treated with antithyroid drugs. These receptors all come from a woman in her 30s with Graves disease.

This clonotype appeared many times. The CDR3 sequence: CASSLESGPRRWGFF. The CDR3 DNA sequence: TGTGCCAGCAGTTTAGAGTCAGGGCCGAGGCGCTGGGGGTTCTTC. This chain links TRBV28 with TRBJ2-1, with a weak D call TRBD1 (5 bases). The V gene's germline CDR1 is MDHEN and CDR2 SYDVKM. V lost 2 bases to trimming and J lost 15 bases, with 23 bases between them. CDR3 length: 15 amino acids.

This clonotype was detected many times. V gene TRBV6-2 or TRBV6-3 combines with J gene TRBJ1-1; no clear D gene. Germline V gives CDR1 MNHEY, CDR2 SVGEGT. This CDR3 is 15 amino acids long. Trimming removed 5 bases at V and 1 base at J, with 14 bases between. The CDR3: CASSRWSQRNTEAFF. In nucleotides, the CDR3 is TGTGCCAGCAGTCGCTGGAGTCAAAGGAACACTGAAGCTTTCTTT.

This clonotype came up many times. The gene calls are TRBV7-9 and TRBJ2-7, with D tentatively TRBD1 or TRBD2 (5 bases each). Germline CDR1 SEHNR, CDR2 FQNEAQ (reference sequence). Trimming stripped 7 bases from V and 3 bases from J, with 13 bases between. This CDR3 contains 13 residues. In nucleotides, the CDR3 is TGTGCCAGCAATAGTAAGAGGGGCTACGAGCAGTACTTC. Protein: CASNSKRGYEQYF.

The rearrangement links TRBV3-1 to TRBJ1-2, with D perhaps matching TRBD1 (5 bases). The CDR3 has 14 residues. Germline-derived CDR1 and CDR2 are LGHDT and YNNKEL (reference sequence). Between the trimmed V and J ends, which lost 0 bases and 5 bases, there was a span of 10 bases. CDR3 bases: TGTGCCAGCAGCCAAGAATCCGGGGGGTATGGCTACACCTTC. Translating it yields CASSQESGGYGYTF.

This clonotype was observed at least ten times. In nucleotides, the CDR3 is TGTGCCAGCAGCTTACCACAGGGACGAGAGACCCAGTACTTC. Translating it yields CASSLPQGRETQYF. The rearrangement links TRBV11-2 to TRBJ2-5, with D possibly being TRBD1 (6 bases). The CDR3 is made up of 14 amino acids. V lost 2 bases, J lost 4 bases, and 11 bases lay in between. In germline, CDR1 is SGHAT, CDR2 FQNNGV. Complete variable domain (other parts from reference TRBV11-2 and TRBJ2-5): EAGVAQSPRYKIIEKRQSVAFWCNPISGHATLYWYQQILGQGPKLLIQFQNNGVVDDSQLPKDRFSAERLKGVDSTLKIQPAKLEDSAVYLCASSLPQGRETQYFGPGTRLLVL.

In its sample, this clonotype was seen many times. The V call is TRBV18, the J call TRBJ2-2; D remains ambiguous. This CDR3 is built from 14 residues. The ends were cut back, 2 bases at V and 4 bases at J, with 8 bases in the middle. Per germline, CDR1 KGHSH and CDR2 LQKENI. The CDR3 reads CASSPDLSTGELFF. As DNA, the CDR3 is TGTGCCAGCTCACCAGATTTAAGCACCGGGGAGCTGTTTTTT.

V and J are TRBV18 and TRBJ2-5; D gene unclear. Between the trimmed V and J ends, which lost 4 bases and 5 bases, there was a span of 8 bases. The CDR3 runs 12 residues. The germline CDR1 and CDR2 sequences are KGHSH and LQKENI. DNA for the CDR3: TGTGCCAGCTCACACGGTGCGGAGACCCAGTACTTC. It is translated as CASSHGAETQYF.

The chain links TRBV14 to TRBJ1-2; maybe TRBD1 (6 bases). Germline CDR1 is SGHDN and CDR2 is FVKESK. This CDR3 is built from 12 residues. V shed 5 bases and J shed 4 bases, with 8 bases lying between them. CDR3 sequence reads: CASSEGGYGYTF. The CDR3 DNA follows: TGTGCCAGCAGCGAGGGGGGCTATGGCTACACCTTC.

This clonotype has at least ten counts. This chain links TRBV29-1 with TRBJ1-1; D uncertain. The germline V gene encodes CDR1 SQVTM and CDR2 ANQGSEA. The CDR3 sequence is 14 residues long. Between the trimmed V and J ends, which lost 4 bases and 2 bases, there was a span of 14 bases. CDR3 DNA: TGCAGCGTTGCTTTGGGCAGTATTAACACTGAAGCTTTCTTT. It is translated as CSVALGSINTEAFF.

This clonotype was counted a few times. A single base separates this from a much larger clone, so it may be a read error. The chain employs TRBV6-2 or TRBV6-3 and TRBJ2-7; D is unresolved. Germline CDR1 is MNHEY and CDR2 is SVGEGT. This CDR3 is 12 amino acids long. The CDR3 nucleotides read TGTGCCAGCAGCACGGACGTCAACGAGCGGTACTTC. Amino acid sequence: CASSTDVNERYF.

This clonotype occurred many times. The chain carries TRBV5-1 and TRBJ2-7; tentative D call: TRBD2 (6 bases). CDR1 and CDR2 from the germline V gene are SGHRS and YFSETQ. CDR3 length: 14 amino acids. Trimming pared 4 bases from V and 0 bases from J, leaving 11 bases between. The CDR3 spells CASSTGGSSYEQYF. For the CDR3, the DNA is TGCGCCAGCAGCACCGGGGGAAGCTCCTACGAGCAGTACTTC.

The chain links TRBV19 to TRBJ2-1; 12 bases are shared with TRBD2. The V gene's germline CDR1 is LNHDA and CDR2 SQIVND (reference sequence). CDR3 length: 18 amino acids. The junction had 7 bases not matched to a gene; V was cut back by 3 bases and J by 1 base. The CDR3 DNA sequence: TGTGCCAGTAGTATCACCGGGACTAGCGGGCGTTCCTACAATGAGCAGTTCTTC. It is translated as CASSITGTSGRSYNEQFF.

This clonotype showed up many times. The chain employs TRBV20-1 and TRBJ2-7; 8 bases agree with TRBD2. Germline values: CDR1 DFQATT, CDR2 SNEGSKA (reference sequence). The CDR3 covers 14 residues. V gave up 3 bases and J gave up 0 bases; unmatched junction bases: 4. The CDR3, as DNA: TGCAGTGCTAGGCGCGGGAGGCCCTCCTACGAGCAGTACTTC. Amino acids: CSARRGRPSYEQYF.

This clonotype has a count of ten or more. The rearrangement uses TRBV30 and TRBJ2-2; D possibly corresponds to TRBD1 (5 bases). Germline CDR1 and CDR2: GTSNPN and SVGIG (reference sequence). The CDR3 covers 14 residues. V was trimmed by 4 bases and J by 4 bases, leaving 13 bases between them. CDR3 coding DNA: TGTGCCTGGAACGGACACCGGGCCACCGGGGAGCTGTTTTTT. Translation: CAWNGHRATGELFF.

Turning to this clonotype: One end of the junction is discordant with germline, which a read error may explain. The chain carries TRBV10-3 and TRBJ1-1, with D perhaps matching TRBD1 (5 bases). The CDR3 is 15 residues long. Germline CDR1 reads ENHRY; CDR2 reads SYGVKD. The DNA for the CDR3 is TGTGCCGTCAGTGAGTCCGGGGCCCACAGAGGTGAAGCTTTCTTT. Translation: CAVSESGAHRGEAFF.

This clonotype was counted many times. The chain has TRBV6-1 and TRBJ2-7; a possible D gene is TRBD1 (6 bases). V dropped 5 bases and J dropped 0 bases, with 14 bases sitting between them. This CDR3 comprises 15 residues. Per germline, CDR1 MNHNS and CDR2 SASEGT. CDR3 amino acids: CASSHDRRDSYEQYF. CDR3 nucleotide sequence: TGTGCCAGCAGTCACGACAGGAGAGACTCCTACGAGCAGTACTTC.

This clonotype was counted at least ten times. At one boundary the junction diverges from the germline segment, which might be a read error. The J gene is TRBJ2-4, the V gene TRBV2; 9 bases are shared with TRBD1. The CDR3 extends over 12 amino acids. CDR1 and CDR2 (germline): SNHLY, FYNNEI. The CDR3 reads CASRRLTGGSGF. In DNA, the CDR3 is TGTGCCAGCAGGAGGCTAACAGGGGGCTCGGGCTTC.

There are many counts of this clonotype. The V call is TRBV2, the J call TRBJ1-1, with D possibly TRBD1 on 5 matching bases. Germline V gene lookup returns CDR1 SNHLY and CDR2 FYNNEI. V lost 7 bases and J 11 bases, leaving 14 bases between the germline ends. The CDR3 length is 11 residues. CDR3 nucleotide sequence: TGTGCCAGCACCGAGACAGTTCCCGCTTTCTTT. Translating gives CASTETVPAFF.

In its sample, this clonotype was seen many times. The chain has TRBV3-1 and TRBJ1-3; D is ambiguous. V was cut by 4 bases and J by 4 bases, with 8 bases left in between. The CDR3 length is 13 residues. Germline V gives CDR1 LGHDT, CDR2 YNNKEL (reference sequence). The CDR3 region has the DNA TGTGCCAGCAGCCGGGCCGCAGGAAACACCATATATTTT. Amino acid sequence: CASSRAAGNTIYF. The entire variable domain, with the rest obtained from reference TRBV3-1 and TRBJ1-3, is as follows: DTAVSQTPKYLVTQMGNDKSIKCEQNLGHDTMYWYKQDSKKFLKIMFSYNNKELIINETVPNRFSPKSPDKAHLNLHINSLELGDSAVYFCASSRAAGNTIYFGEGSWLTVV.

This clonotype came up a few times. The chain combines TRBV20-1 with TRBJ2-1; D not resolved. The CDR3 contains 11 residues. V was clipped by 6 bases and J by 7 bases, with 10 bases between them. Germline values: CDR1 DFQATT, CDR2 SNEGSKA (reference sequence). The CDR3 reads CSALVFNEQFF. As DNA, the CDR3 is TGCAGTGCCCTCGTTTTTAATGAGCAGTTCTTC.